These T cell receptor beta chains were read from a single sample in a study of blood T cells in healthy people across ages. TCRdb processed the 5' RACE reads anew with MiXCR; each CDR3 protein has one entry. Among 850,000 to 1,300,000 distinct CDR3 sequences, over 35% were seen once, and the ten largest hold approximately 19%. The specimen sequenced was blood. The receptor source for this set is a woman in her fifties or sixties in good health. CDR3s include the opening cysteine and the closing phenylalanine or tryptophan. The order of the fields is J gene, V gene, CDR3 length, CDR3 protein.

TRBJ2-2 TRBV6-1 18 CASRSGLAGELNTGELFF
- TRBV20-1 14 CCTTSDRILYEQYF
TRBJ2-7 TRBV20-1 15 CSARGGRDDSYEQYF
TRBJ2-1 TRBV20-1 18 CSARDPSGRSRSYNEQFF
TRBJ2-7 TRBV20-1 13 CSAQFGSILEQYF
TRBJ2-1 TRBV7-2 14 CASSLAANYNEQFF
TRBJ2-5 TRBV9 15 CASSVEEGRQETQYF
TRBJ1-5 TRBV28 15 CASSIPDRVNQPQHF
TRBJ2-1 TRBV27 14 CASSSGNGYNEQFF
TRBJ2-7 TRBV5-4 14 CTSSPGKGGDEQYF
TRBJ2-1 TRBV5-1 16 CASSKETGAGTNEQFF
TRBJ2-1 TRBV12-3/TRBV12-4 15 CASSLRQGGWDEQFF
TRBJ1-2 TRBV10-3 15 CAISEEVQSNYGYTF
TRBJ1-1 TRBV11-1 13 CASGLPGLAEAFF
TRBJ2-4 TRBV28 16 CASSRIRAVAKNIQYF
TRBJ2-5 TRBV4-2 14 CASSTKTGGIPQYF
TRBJ2-3 TRBV9 15 CASSVFREDADTQYF
TRBJ2-3 TRBV12-5 13 CASGLIEGDTQYF
TRBJ2-1 TRBV11-2 14 CASSSGRSHNEQFF
TRBJ2-1 TRBV5-1 15 CASKRASGMSNEQFF
TRBJ2-7 TRBV27 14 CASSHRQGSDEQYF
TRBJ2-7 TRBV29-1 15 CSVGTSSLPNYEQYF
- TRBV7-9 13 CASSFSRLGEQYF
TRBJ2-1 TRBV27 18 CASSLSPRAGSSYNEQFF
TRBJ2-1 TRBV24-1 16 CATSDYPSENRNEQFF
TRBJ1-2 TRBV20-1 12 CSAPTGLDSYTF
TRBJ2-2 TRBV6-2/TRBV6-3 15 CASSYTRLAGGELFF
TRBJ2-1 TRBV4-1 16 CASSPDSGGAYNEQFF
TRBJ2-3 TRBV9 16 CASSVGTAFSTDTQYF
TRBJ2-1 TRBV3-1 16 CASSQTRGLADNEQFF
TRBJ1-2 TRBV27 13 CASSLDSLEGYTF
TRBJ2-7 TRBV7-6 15 CASSLSPRYSDEQYF
TRBJ1-1 TRBV29-1 14 CSVQAGSMNTEAFF
TRBJ2-3 TRBV6-2/TRBV6-3 16 CASSSRTSDFTDTQYF
TRBJ2-1 TRBV7-3 16 CASSLTGLRSYNEQFF
TRBJ1-1 TRBV29-1 14 CSVESDRKNTEAFF
TRBJ2-2 TRBV20-1 13 CSARGGNTGELFF
TRBJ2-3 TRBV7-2 16 CASSLDAPRGTDTQYF
TRBJ2-1 TRBV7-9 15 CARSQSGGSINEQFF
TRBJ2-5 TRBV7-9 12 CASSPSPGTQYF
TRBJ2-1 TRBV7-9 14 CASSSSIAGETQFF
TRBJ1-5 TRBV5-1 14 CASSVSSGNQPQHF
TRBJ1-1 TRBV10-3 18 CAISGKSDSPTMNTEAFF
TRBJ2-1 TRBV24-1 14 CATSVSGSVDEQFF
TRBJ2-5 TRBV10-1 13 CASSEDSQGAQYF
TRBJ1-1 TRBV10-3 15 CAISESLRGMTEAFF
TRBJ2-5 TRBV11-2 18 CASSLGTSGISFQETQYF
TRBJ2-3 TRBV11-2 15 CASALTATLLDTQYF
TRBJ2-1 TRBV15 15 CATSRGRGLTNEQFF
TRBJ1-3 TRBV30 15 CASSARTGPGNTIYF
TRBJ2-1 TRBV11-2 15 CASSPNAGSYNEQFF
TRBJ2-4 TRBV15 18 CATSSLPESALAKNIQYF
TRBJ2-5 TRBV20-1 14 CSAMGQGVLETQYF
TRBJ1-3 TRBV29-1 11 CSGLVGNTIYF
TRBJ1-2 TRBV7-2 16 CASSLEPRGENYGYTF
TRBJ2-5 TRBV13 15 CASSLVSAYQETQYF
TRBJ2-6 TRBV5-5 17 CASSLSVGDSGANVLTF